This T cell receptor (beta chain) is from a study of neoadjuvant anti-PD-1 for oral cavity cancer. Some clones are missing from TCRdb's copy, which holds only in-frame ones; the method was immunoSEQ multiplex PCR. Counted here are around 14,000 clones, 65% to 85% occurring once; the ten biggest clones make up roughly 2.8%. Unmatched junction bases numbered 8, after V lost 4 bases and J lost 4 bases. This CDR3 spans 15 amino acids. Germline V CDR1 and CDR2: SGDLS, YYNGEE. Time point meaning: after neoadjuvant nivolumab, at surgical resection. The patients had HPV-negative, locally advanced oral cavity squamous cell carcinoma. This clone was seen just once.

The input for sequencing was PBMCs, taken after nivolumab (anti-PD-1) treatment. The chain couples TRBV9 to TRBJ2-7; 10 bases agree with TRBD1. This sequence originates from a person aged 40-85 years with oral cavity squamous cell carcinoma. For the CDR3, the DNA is TGTGCCAGCAGCATCTCCCCGGGACAGGGGTACGAGCAGTACTTC. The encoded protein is CASSISPGQGYEQYF.